The 6 T cell receptor beta chains given below trace back to one sample, sequenced in a study of beta chain features in type 1 diabetes. Findings and limits, study-wide: Patients with Type 1 diabetes showed moderately but significantly shorter TCRB CDR3s in all four CD4+ subsets.

Their antigens remain unidentified. What was sequenced were expressed TCRB transcripts, since all of the isolated RNA had been reverse transcribed. Here immunoSEQ multiplex PCR was the method, and the copy in TCRdb shows in-frame clones only, minus some. The sample lists a few hundred thousand clones; 9.6% were seen once. The sequencing input was central memory CD4+ T cells from blood. The receptors here all came from a man between 25 and 39 years old with type 1 diabetes.

This clone was seen a few times. Other DNA variants within this sample encode the same CDR3. The chain links TRBV19 to TRBJ2-2; D remains ambiguous. This CDR3 region has 12 residues. Germline CDR1 and CDR2: LNHDA and SQIVND (reference sequence). Trimming stripped 4 bases from V and 3 bases from J, with 3 bases between. This CDR3 is CASSTYTGELFF. The CDR3 DNA sequence: TGTGCCAGTAGTACCTACACCGGGGAGCTGTTTTTT. Looking up the rest from reference TRBV19 and TRBJ2-2 gives the full variable domain: DGGITQSPKYLFRKEGQNVTLSCEQNLNHDAMYWYRQDPGQGLRLIYYSQIVNDFQKGDIAEGYSVSREKKESFPLTVTSAQKNPTAFYLCASSTYTGELFFGEGSRLTVL.

The genes are TRBV21-1 and TRBJ2-7. TRBV21-1 is recorded as a pseudogene. There are 13 residues in the CDR3. The CDR3 here is CASSAPEGYEQYF. DNA of the CDR3: TGTGCCAGCAGCGCCCCCGAAGGCTACGAGCAGTACTTC.

V is TRBV7-3 and J is TRBJ2-1, with D perhaps matching TRBD2 (6 bases). Germline V gene lookup returns CDR1 SGHTA and CDR2 FQGTGA. The ends were cut back, 0 bases at V and 7 bases at J, with 16 bases in the middle. The CDR3 is 16 amino acids. CDR3 protein: CASSLTPGSMKNEQFF. The CDR3 nucleotides read TGTGCCAGCAGCTTAACCCCCGGGAGCATGAAAAATGAGCAGTTCTTC.

V is TRBV25-1 and J is TRBJ2-3; 11 bases are shared with TRBD2. Germline V gene lookup returns CDR1 MGHDK and CDR2 SYGVNS. V dropped 6 bases and J dropped 3; count of bases not matched to a gene: 11. The CDR3 has 17 amino acids. Written as DNA, the CDR3 is TGTGCCAGCAGCGCCGGTACGATAGCGGGAGGGACAGATACGCAGTATTTT. Its protein product is CASSAGTIAGGTDTQYF.

This clone was detected a few times. The gene calls are TRBV28 and TRBJ1-2; D is possibly TRBD1 (5 bases). The germline V and J ends were trimmed by 5 bases and 8 bases, with 21 bases remaining between them. This CDR3 is 15 amino acids long. The germline gives CDR1 MDHEN, CDR2 SYDVKM. Written as DNA, the CDR3 is TGTGCCAGCAGTCCCCAAGGTTTAGGGGCGGAGGGCTACACCTTC. Its protein is CASSPQGLGAEGYTF.

This clone was counted between two and nine times. The chain carries TRBV29-1 and TRBJ2-5, with D possibly TRBD2 on 6 matching bases. This CDR3 is built from 12 residues. Trimming stripped 7 bases from V and 1 base from J, with 10 bases between. In germline, CDR1 is SQVTM, CDR2 ANQGSEA. This CDR3 reads CSARGPQETQYF. CDR3 nucleotides: TGCAGCGCGCGGGGACCCCAAGAGACCCAGTACTTC.